Shown below are 20 T cell receptor beta chains from a single sample sequenced in a study of cytomegalovirus exposure and HLA in healthy donors. The PCR was carried out with 60 Vbeta primers and 13 Jbeta primers. The table came from immunoSEQ multiplex PCR; TCRdb's copy has only in-frame clones and leaves some out. Among 90,000 to 150,000 clones, nearly 80% were seen once, and the ten largest hold less than 4%. The sequenced material came from PBMCs. Receptor source: a woman in her 30s in good health and CMV-seropositive.

V gene TRBV11-3 combines with J gene TRBJ2-2; TRBD2 is a possible D gene (6 bases). Between the trimmed V and J ends, which lost 1 base and 4 bases, there was a span of 10 bases. The CDR3 is 15 amino acids. Germline assignment: CDR1 SGHNT and CDR2 YENEEA. The CDR3: CASSLAAGSTGELFF. CDR3 bases: TGTGCCAGCAGCTTAGCTGCCGGGAGCACCGGGGAGCTGTTTTTT.

V and J are TRBV4-1 and TRBJ2-7; 9 bases are a match to TRBD1. After removal of 0 bases from V and 3 bases from J, the junction contained 12 bases not matched to a gene. Germline V gene lookup returns CDR1 MGHRA and CDR2 YSYEKL. The CDR3 is made up of 18 amino acids. The DNA for the CDR3 is TGCGCCAGCAGCCAAGAAGGGACAGGGTTTAAGCTACTCTACGAGCAGTACTTC. Its protein product is CASSQEGTGFKLLYEQYF.

This rearrangement joins TRBV5-6 to TRBJ2-7, with a tentative D call TRBD1 (6 bases). Germline CDR1 is SGHDT and CDR2 is YYEEEE. Trimming took 0 bases from V and 4 from J, leaving 14 bases between them. The CDR3 extends over 15 amino acids. The CDR3 is CASSLGPGTQYEQYF. DNA of the CDR3: TGTGCCAGCAGCTTGGGGCCCGGGACACAGTACGAGCAGTACTTC.

The chain joins TRBV5-4 to TRBJ2-3; no firm D call. V lost 6 bases to trimming and J lost 6 bases, with 11 bases between them. The germline CDR1 and CDR2 sequences are SGHNT and YYREEE (reference sequence). The CDR3 extends over 12 amino acids. The CDR3 is CASTSTSDTQYF. Written as DNA, the CDR3 is TGTGCCAGCACCTCAACATCGGATACGCAGTATTTT. Filled out from reference TRBV5-4 and TRBJ2-3, the complete variable domain reads ETGVTQSPTHLIKTRGQQVTLRCSSQSGHNTVSWYQQALGQGPQFIFQYYREEENGRGNFPPRFSGLQFPNYSSELNVNALELDDSALYLCASTSTSDTQYFGPGTRLTVL.

This sequence joins TRBV5-3 and TRBJ1-2; TRBD1 aligns across 7 bases. TRBV5-3 is sorted into the ORF group, with uncertain function. V lost 5 bases, J lost 0 bases, and 13 bases stayed unmatched. This CDR3 has 17 residues. CDR3 in DNA: TGTGCCAGAAGAATTAAAGACAGGGTGTACTCTAACTATGGCTACACCTTC. This codes for CARRIKDRVYSNYGYTF.

The chain is built from TRBV30 and TRBJ1-6; D is ambiguous. The CDR3 is made up of 12 amino acids. Looked up from germline, CDR1 is GTSNPN and CDR2 is SVGIG (reference sequence). The ends were cut back, 1 base at V and 10 bases at J, with 8 bases in the middle. In DNA form, the CDR3 reads TGTGCCTGGAGTGACTCAGGATCACCCCTCCACTTT. Amino acid sequence: CAWSDSGSPLHF.

Points on this clone: One end of the junction does not line up with germline, which may come from a read error. The rearrangement joins TRBV10-1 to TRBJ1-6, with TRBD1 matching over 11 bases. The germline CDR1 and CDR2 sequences are WNHNN and SYGVQD (reference sequence). CDR3 length: 9 residues. The CDR3 sequence: CAIGQGAAF. The CDR3 DNA follows: TGCGCCATAGGACAGGGGGCCGCCTTT.

V is TRBV18 and J is TRBJ1-6, with 9 bases fitting TRBD1. Germline lookup yields CDR1 KGHSH and CDR2 LQKENI. This CDR3 region has 14 residues. With 3 bases clipped from V and 10 bases from J, the junction kept 4 bases outside the gene matches. CDR3: CASSPDRGSSPLHF. As DNA, the CDR3 is TGTGCCAGCTCACCGGACAGGGGAAGCTCACCCCTCCACTTT.

In this sample, this clone turned up a few times. The CDR3 is CASLGPYNEQFF. CDR3 bases: TGTGCCAGCCTTGGCCCTTACAATGAGCAGTTCTTC. The J gene is TRBJ2-1, the V gene TRBV6-1, with unresolved D. The CDR3 is 12 residues long. CDR1 and CDR2 from the germline V gene are MNHNS and SASEGT. Trimming shortened V by 8 bases and J by 4 bases, and 9 bases separated the two germline ends.

The chain joins TRBV19 to TRBJ1-4; 8 positions agree with TRBD1. The CDR3 sequence is 15 residues long. V was pared by 4 bases and J by 7 bases, with 8 bases of the junction left unmatched. Germline loops: CDR1 LNHDA, CDR2 SQIVND (reference sequence). This chain's CDR3 is CASSTQGVMGEKLFF. The CDR3 DNA follows: TGTGCCAGTAGTACACAGGGGGTGATGGGTGAAAAACTGTTTTTT. Complete variable domain (other parts from reference TRBV19 and TRBJ1-4): DGGITQSPKYLFRKEGQNVTLSCEQNLNHDAMYWYRQDPGQGLRLIYYSQIVNDFQKGDIAEGYSVSREKKESFPLTVTSAQKNPTAFYLCASSTQGVMGEKLFFGSGTQLSVL.

This clone was seen only a few times. The junction and the germline gene differ at one end; a read error may be behind it. V and J are TRBV7-9 and TRBJ2-1; possible D gene TRBD2, 5 bases. CDR1 is SEHNR, CDR2 FQNEAQ, per germline (reference sequence). The CDR3 is 13 residues long. DNA for the CDR3: TGTTCCAGCAGCCTTTCGGGATTCAATGAGCAGTTCTTC. Translated: CSSSLSGFNEQFF.

The gene calls are TRBV29-1 and TRBJ2-7, with TRBD1 identical over 9 bases. Trimming cost V 7 bases and J 5 bases; bases outside gene matches: 9. The germline gives CDR1 SQVTM, CDR2 ANQGSEA. The length of the CDR3 is 13 residues. CDR3 sequence (DNA): TGCAGCGCCCGGGGACAGGGAGGCAACGAGCAGTACTTC. As protein: CSARGQGGNEQYF.

The chain recombines TRBV7-9 with TRBJ2-7, with TRBD1 matching over 8 bases. Germline trimming cut 1 base from V and 5 bases from J; bases unmatched to any gene: 7. This CDR3 has 15 residues. The germline V gene has CDR1 SEHNR and CDR2 FQNEAQ (reference sequence). CDR3 coding DNA: TGTGCCAGCAGCTTAGGCCGGGACAGGCCCCACGAGCAGTACTTC. The encoded protein is CASSLGRDRPHEQYF.

The genes are TRBV5-1 and TRBJ1-5, with 7 bases matching TRBD1. Germline V gives CDR1 SGHRS, CDR2 YFSETQ. The CDR3 extends over 14 amino acids. Unmatched junction bases numbered 3, after V lost 4 bases and J lost 2 bases. CDR3: CASSRTGGNQPQHF. The CDR3 coding sequence is TGCGCCAGCAGCCGGACAGGTGGCAATCAGCCCCAGCATTTT.

This clone was detected only a few times. Compared with germline, one end of the junction differs, possibly owing to a read error. This chain uses TRBV5-1 with TRBJ1-2; 8 bases align to TRBD1. Germline V CDR1 and CDR2: SGHRS, YFSETQ. The CDR3 is made up of 13 amino acids. CDR3 protein: CASSRGQGWGYTF. CDR3 sequence (DNA): TGTGCCAGCAGCCGAGGACAGGGTTGGGGCTACACCTTC.

This sequence joins TRBV7-2 and TRBJ1-2; 8 bases are shared with TRBD1. This CDR3 has 14 amino acids. Unmatched junction bases numbered 6, after V lost 5 bases and J lost 4 bases. Germline V gives CDR1 SGHTA, CDR2 FQGNSA. The CDR3 protein is CASSRGGTGYGYTF. CDR3 sequence (DNA): TGTGCCAGCAGCCGAGGGGGGACAGGCTATGGCTACACCTTC.

To note about this clone: One end of the junction does not line up with germline, which may come from a read error. This chain uses TRBV7-9 with TRBJ1-1; 9 nucleotides agree with TRBD1. This CDR3 has 17 residues. Germline V lookup: CDR1 SEHNR, CDR2 FQNEAQ (reference sequence). CDR3 in amino acids: CSSSLLPGQGVDTEAFF. As DNA, the CDR3 is TGTTCCAGCAGCTTACTACCGGGACAGGGTGTAGACACTGAAGCTTTCTTT.

In the case of this clone: At one of its ends the junction is not consistent with the germline gene, which may arise from a read error. Here the CDR3 DNA reads TGTGTCTGGAGTGTAGCCAGGAACTATGGCTACACCTTC. This codes for CVWSVARNYGYTF. The gene calls are TRBV30 and TRBJ1-2; D is unclear. The CDR3 extends over 13 amino acids. Per the germline V gene, CDR1 is GTSNPN and CDR2 is SVGIG (reference sequence). Looking up the rest from reference TRBV30 and TRBJ1-2 gives the full variable domain: SQTIHQWPATLVQPVGSPLSLECTVEGTSNPNLYWYRQAAGRGLQLLFYSVGIGQISSEVPQNLSASRPQDRQFILSSKKLLLSDSGFYLCVWSVARNYGYTFGSGTRLTVV.

This chain connects TRBV4-1 to TRBJ2-2; D uncertain. V was pared by 2 bases and J by 9 bases, with 13 bases between. Germline V lookup: CDR1 MGHRA, CDR2 YSYEKL. The CDR3 spans 14 residues. In nucleotides, the CDR3 is TGCGCCAGCAGCCAAACTACCTCCGTCTGGGAGCTGTTTTTT. Amino acid sequence: CASSQTTSVWELFF.

J is TRBJ1-4 and V is TRBV6-5, with 9 bases that match TRBD1. Germline trimming cut 4 bases from V and 2 bases from J; bases unmatched to any gene: 2. The germline V gene encodes CDR1 MNHEY and CDR2 SVGAGI. CDR3 size: 15 residues. CDR3 in DNA: TGTGCCAGCAGTTTCACAGGGGGCACTAATGAAAAACTGTTTTTT. It specifies CASSFTGGTNEKLFF.